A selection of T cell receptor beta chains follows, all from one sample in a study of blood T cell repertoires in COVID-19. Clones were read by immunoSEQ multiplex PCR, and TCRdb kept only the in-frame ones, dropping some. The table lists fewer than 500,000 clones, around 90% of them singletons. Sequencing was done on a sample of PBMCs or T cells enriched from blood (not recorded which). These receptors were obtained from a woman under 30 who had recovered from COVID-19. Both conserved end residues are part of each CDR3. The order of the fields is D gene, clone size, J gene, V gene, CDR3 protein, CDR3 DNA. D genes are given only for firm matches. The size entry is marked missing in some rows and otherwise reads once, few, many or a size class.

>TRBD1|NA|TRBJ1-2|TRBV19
CASSSQTGTDNYGYTF
TGTGCCAGTAGTAGCCAGACGGGGACAGATAACTATGGCTACACCTTC
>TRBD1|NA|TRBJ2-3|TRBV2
CASTERTGGVGDTQYF
TGTGCCAGCACGGAGAGGACAGGGGGCGTTGGGGATACGCAGTATTTT
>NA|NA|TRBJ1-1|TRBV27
CASSLAGGLNTEAFF
TGTGCCAGCAGTCTGGCTGGGGGCTTGAACACTGAAGCTTTCTTT
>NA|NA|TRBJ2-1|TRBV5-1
CASSVEGGLSEQFF
TGCGCCAGCAGCGTCGAGGGGGGGCTGAGTGAGCAGTTCTTC
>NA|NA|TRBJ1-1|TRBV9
CASSVEPGANTEAFF
TGTGCCAGCAGCGTAGAACCAGGGGCGAACACTGAAGCTTTCTTT
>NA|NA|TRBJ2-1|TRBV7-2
CASSFSGSYNEQFF
TGTGCCAGCAGCTTTTCCGGGAGCTACAATGAGCAGTTCTTC
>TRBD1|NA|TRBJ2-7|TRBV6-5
CASSIDRDTSYEQYF
TGTGCCAGCAGTATAGACAGGGATACATCCTACGAGCAGTACTTC
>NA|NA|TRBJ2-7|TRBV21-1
CASSNSPPYEQYF
TGTGCCAGCAGCAATTCCCCTCCCTACGAGCAGTACTTC
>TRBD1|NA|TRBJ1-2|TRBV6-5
CASSPPPGGYGYTF
TGTGCCAGCAGTCCTCCGCCAGGGGGCTATGGCTACACCTTC
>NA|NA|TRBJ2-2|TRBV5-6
CASSFEVAGELFF
TGTGCCAGCAGCTTTGAGGTGGCCGGGGAGCTGTTTTTT
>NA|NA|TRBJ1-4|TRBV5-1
CASSLGASDEKLFF
TGCGCCAGCAGCTTGGGGGCTTCCGATGAAAAACTGTTTTTT
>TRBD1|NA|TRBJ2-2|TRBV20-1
CSARAGTANTGELFF
TGCAGTGCTCGTGCCGGGACAGCGAACACCGGGGAGCTGTTTTTT
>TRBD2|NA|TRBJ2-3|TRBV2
CASSEESGGAYTQYF
TGTGCCAGCAGTGAAGAAAGCGGGGGGGCATATACGCAGTATTTT
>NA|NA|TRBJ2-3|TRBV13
CASSLGSAWGGGTDTQYF
TGTGCCAGCAGCTTAGGGAGTGCGTGGGGAGGCGGCACAGATACGCAGTATTTT
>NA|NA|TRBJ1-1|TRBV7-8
CASSLRGGQDEAFF
TGTGCCAGCAGCCTCCGCGGAGGGCAGGATGAAGCTTTCTTT
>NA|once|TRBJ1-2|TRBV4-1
CASSQGTRGQKRDYGYTF
TGCGCCAGCAGCCAAGGAACCAGGGGTCAAAAGAGGGACTATGGCTACACCTTC
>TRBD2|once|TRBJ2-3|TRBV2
CASSGPGGSTDTQYF
TGTGCCAGCAGTGGACCGGGGGGGAGCACAGATACGCAGTATTTT
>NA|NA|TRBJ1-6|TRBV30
CAWSVLGGGGSPLHF
TGTGCCTGGAGTGTACTAGGGGGGGGTGGTTCACCCCTCCACTTT